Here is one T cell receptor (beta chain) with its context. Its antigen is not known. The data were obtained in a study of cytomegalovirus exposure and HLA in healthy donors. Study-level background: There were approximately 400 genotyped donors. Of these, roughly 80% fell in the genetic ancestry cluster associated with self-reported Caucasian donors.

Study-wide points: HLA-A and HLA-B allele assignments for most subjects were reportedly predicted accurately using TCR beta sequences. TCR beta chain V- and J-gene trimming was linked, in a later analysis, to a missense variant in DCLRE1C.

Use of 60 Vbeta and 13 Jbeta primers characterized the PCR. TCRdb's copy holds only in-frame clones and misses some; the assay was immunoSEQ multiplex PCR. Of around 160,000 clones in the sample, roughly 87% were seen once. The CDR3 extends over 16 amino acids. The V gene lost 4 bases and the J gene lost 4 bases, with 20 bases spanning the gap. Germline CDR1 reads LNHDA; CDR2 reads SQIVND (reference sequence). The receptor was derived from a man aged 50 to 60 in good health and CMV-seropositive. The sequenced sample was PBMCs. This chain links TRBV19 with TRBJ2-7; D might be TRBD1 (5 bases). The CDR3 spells CASSTRSGFFDYEQYF. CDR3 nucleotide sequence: TGTGCCAGTAGTACCAGATCAGGGTTTTTCGATTACGAGCAGTACTTC. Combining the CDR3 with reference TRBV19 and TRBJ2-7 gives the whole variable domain DGGITQSPKYLFRKEGQNVTLSCEQNLNHDAMYWYRQDPGQGLRLIYYSQIVNDFQKGDIAEGYSVSREKKESFPLTVTSAQKNPTAFYLCASSTRSGFFDYEQYFGPGTRLTVT.